These 23 T cell receptor beta chains were sequenced from one sample in a study of molecular identifiers for immune sequencing clone quantification. TCRdb itself ran the PCR reads through MiXCR, one entry per CDR3 protein. The sample yields about 630,000 distinct CDR3 sequences, 25% seen once. The specimen sequenced was naive CD8+ T cells from blood, with Jurkat cell RNA spiked in. Subset in this sample: FACS-sorted CD8+CD4-CCR7+CD45RA+ naive T cells. All receptors come from a human donor in good health. Some libraries in this study had Jurkat cell RNA spiked in.

There are many counts of this clonotype. The gene calls are TRBV14 and TRBJ2-7; D ambiguous. Germline V gives CDR1 SGHDN, CDR2 FVKESK. Trimming shortened V by 4 bases and J by 4 bases, and 11 bases separated the two germline ends. This CDR3 spans 13 amino acids. The chain's CDR3 is CASSLTVIYEQYF. The CDR3 DNA sequence: TGTGCCAGCAGCCTCACAGTTATTTACGAGCAGTACTTC.

This clonotype has at least ten counts. The V gene is TRBV11-2, the J gene TRBJ2-3; 12 nucleotides match TRBD2. The CDR3 has 15 residues. The J segment lost 5 bases and the V segment lost 6 bases, leaving 6 bases of the junction unmatched. The V gene's germline CDR1 is SGHAT and CDR2 FQNNGV. CDR3 region: CASRPSGGAKDTQYF. CDR3 in DNA: TGTGCCAGCAGGCCTAGCGGGGGGGCCAAAGATACGCAGTATTTT.

V and J are TRBV20-1 and TRBJ2-3; TRBD2 is a possible D gene (6 bases). Germline V gives CDR1 DFQATT, CDR2 SNEGSKA (reference sequence). There are 14 residues in the CDR3. V lost 2 bases to trimming and J lost 2 bases, with 11 bases between them. The CDR3 protein is CSARYSGSTDTQYF. CDR3 bases: TGCAGTGCTAGATATAGCGGTTCCACAGATACGCAGTATTTT.

At least ten counts were recorded for this clonotype. This chain uses TRBV6-2 or TRBV6-3 with TRBJ1-5; 8 positions match TRBD1. CDR3 size: 16 residues. The germline gives CDR1 MNHEY, CDR2 SVGEGT. V lost 5 bases and J lost 3; bases outside the gene matches: 9. The DNA for the CDR3 is TGTGCCAGCAGTGGTTCGGACAGGGCAATCAATCAGCCCCAGCATTTT. Protein: CASSGSDRAINQPQHF.

This clonotype appeared many times. The chain carries TRBV29-1 and TRBJ2-3; TRBD1 matches at 10 bases. CDR1 SQVTM and CDR2 ANQGSEA come from the germline V gene. Losses at the gene ends were 6 bases for V and 4 bases for J; bases not matched to a gene: 13. This CDR3 is 16 amino acids long. The CDR3 coding sequence is TGCAGCGTGGGGGGCCGACAGGGGGCAATTTCAGATACGCAGTATTTT. Translated, it gives CSVGGRQGAISDTQYF.

This clonotype was seen repeatedly, ten times or more. The V and J genes are TRBV7-9 and TRBJ2-4, with 10 bases lining up with TRBD1. The germline V gene has CDR1 SEHNR and CDR2 FQNEAQ (reference sequence). The CDR3 loop spans 18 amino acids. V lost 4 bases and J lost 6; bases outside the gene matches: 15. The CDR3 loop reads CASSSNLQTGGLINIQYF. CDR3 nucleotides: TGTGCCAGCAGCTCGAACCTACAGACAGGGGGCTTGATAAACATTCAGTACTTC.

This clonotype was recorded at least ten times. The rearrangement links TRBV9 to TRBJ2-6, with D unclear. The V gene's germline CDR1 is SGDLS and CDR2 YYNGEE. This CDR3 spans 18 amino acids. V was trimmed by 4 bases and J by 0 bases, leaving 17 bases between them. CDR3 residues: CASSSPVTVVSGANVLTF. The CDR3 DNA is TGTGCCAGCAGCTCCCCCGTGACGGTGGTCTCTGGGGCCAACGTCCTGACTTTC.

V and J are TRBV12-3 or TRBV12-4 and TRBJ1-4, with 10 bases matching TRBD1. CDR3 length equals 17 residues. V was pared by 3 bases and J by 6 bases, with 10 bases of the junction left unmatched. The CDR3 nucleotides are TGTGCCAGCAGTTTCGAGCCGGGACAGGGGTTCTATGAAAAACTGTTTTTT. It specifies CASSFEPGQGFYEKLFF.

The rearrangement joins TRBV7-8 to TRBJ1-6; D gene unclear. Germline CDR1 is SGHVS and CDR2 is FQNEAQ. V dropped 4 bases and J dropped 7 bases, with 17 bases sitting between them. The CDR3 contains 16 residues. The DNA for the CDR3 is TGTGCCAGCAGCTCATCAAGCGTCGCGGGGAATTCACCCCTCCACTTT. It codes for CASSSSSVAGNSPLHF.

This clonotype was recorded many times. The V and J genes are TRBV9 and TRBJ2-1; TRBD1 matches at 7 bases. There are 15 residues in the CDR3. V shed 4 bases, J shed 0 bases, and the junction held 4 bases outside the gene matches. Germline V gene sequence: CDR1 SGDLS, CDR2 YYNGEE. The CDR3 coding sequence is TGTGCCAGCAGCAGGGACAGAAGCTCCTACAATGAGCAGTTCTTC. It yields the protein CASSRDRSSYNEQFF.

Turning to this clonotype: This may stem from a read error, because a much larger clone lies one nucleotide away. The rearrangement uses TRBV9 and TRBJ1-1; D gene unclear. This CDR3 comprises 14 residues. Germline-derived CDR1 and CDR2 are SGDLS and YYNGEE. Trimming took off 0 bases at V and 4 bases at J, with 10 bases between the two ends. The DNA for the CDR3 is TGTGCCAGCAGCGTAGACGGCTGGAGCACTGAAGCTTTCTTT. This sequence encodes CASSVDGWSTEAFF.

This clonotype came up a few times. The chain employs TRBV15 and TRBJ2-7; D is possibly TRBD1 or TRBD2 (5 bases each). The CDR3 totals 15 residues. CDR1 is LNHNV, CDR2 YYDKDF, per germline (reference sequence). Between the trimmed V and J ends, which lost 3 bases and 3 bases, there was a span of 15 bases. CDR3 amino acids: CATSSFRDGLYEQYF. CDR3 DNA: TGTGCCACCAGCAGCTTTCGGGACGGCCTCTACGAGCAGTACTTC. Drawing the rest from reference TRBV15 and TRBJ2-7, the complete variable domain is DAMVIQNPRYQVTQFGKPVTLSCSQTLNHNVMYWYQQKSSQAPKLLFHYYDKDFNNEADTPDNFQSRRPNTSFCFLDIRSPGLGDTAMYLCATSSFRDGLYEQYFGPGTRLTVT.

V gene TRBV2 combines with J gene TRBJ2-7; D is undetermined. The germline V gene encodes CDR1 SNHLY and CDR2 FYNNEI. V was trimmed by 1 base and J by 0 bases, leaving 10 bases between them. CDR3 length: 15 amino acids. The CDR3 bases are TGTGCCAGCAGTGAAGGTCCGGCAAGCTCCTACGAGCAGTACTTC. This codes for CASSEGPASSYEQYF.

Only a few counts were recorded for this clonotype. A junction end diverges from the germline sequence, so it may reflect a read error. V is TRBV5-3 and J is TRBJ2-1; the D gene is possibly TRBD2 (5 bases). TRBV5-3 has ORF status, its function being uncertain. The CDR3 covers 13 residues. CDR3 loop: CASSFEGYNEQFF. In nucleotides, the CDR3 is TGTGCCAGCAGCTTTGAGGGCTACAATGAGCAGTTCTTC.

V gene TRBV5-6 combines with J gene TRBJ2-3, with 9 bases lining up with TRBD2. Per germline, CDR1 SGHDT and CDR2 YYEEEE. V lost 0 bases, J lost 4 bases, and 15 bases stayed unmatched. CDR3 length equals 19 residues. The CDR3 loop is CASSLAPSGAPTRADTQYF. For the CDR3, the DNA is TGTGCCAGCAGCTTGGCCCCTAGCGGGGCCCCTACCAGGGCAGATACGCAGTATTTT.

The rearrangement joins TRBV5-1 to TRBJ2-7, with D possibly TRBD2 on 5 matching bases. From germline, CDR1 is SGHRS and CDR2 YFSETQ. The CDR3 sequence is 12 residues long. Between the trimmed V and J ends, which lost 0 bases and 9 bases, there was a span of 10 bases. CDR3 sequence reads: CASSLGGNGQYF. The CDR3 nucleotides read TGCGCCAGCAGCTTGGGAGGGAACGGGCAGTACTTC. Using reference TRBV5-1 and TRBJ2-7 for the parts outside the CDR3, the full variable domain is KAGVTQTPRYLIKTRGQQVTLSCSPISGHRSVSWYQQTPGQGLQFLFEYFSETQRNKGNFPGRFSGRQFSNSRSEMNVSTLELGDSALYLCASSLGGNGQYFGPGTRLTVT.

The V gene is TRBV3-1, the J gene TRBJ2-3; TRBD2 agrees at 11 bases. Germline-derived CDR1 and CDR2 are LGHDT and YNNKEL (reference sequence). The CDR3 loop spans 15 amino acids. J gave up 6 bases and V 4 bases, and 6 bases lay outside the gene matches. The CDR3 DNA sequence: TGTGCCAGCAGCCCCAAAAGACTAGCGGGGGATACGCAGTATTTT. The encoded protein is CASSPKRLAGDTQYF.

Of note for this clonotype: One base away lies a much larger clone, so this may be a sequencing read error. The chain is built from TRBV24-1 and TRBJ2-1, with D hard to call. The CDR3 extends over 12 amino acids. V gave up 5 bases and J gave up 8 bases, with 9 bases separating them. Germline V gives CDR1 KGHDR, CDR2 SFDVKD. The CDR3 reads CATSVGVYEQFF. Here the CDR3 DNA reads TGTGCCACCAGTGTTGGCGTTTATGAGCAGTTCTTC.

J is TRBJ2-7 and V is TRBV7-8, with D perhaps assigned TRBD1 or TRBD2 (6 bases each). There are 13 residues in the CDR3. Germline V gene data show CDR1 as SGHVS and CDR2 as FQNEAQ. V gave up 5 bases and J gave up 4 bases, with 12 bases separating them. CDR3: CASSRGTLYEQYF. The CDR3 nucleotides are TGTGCCAGCAGCCGCGGGACACTTTACGAGCAGTACTTC.

This clonotype was seen repeatedly, ten times or more. The rearrangement links TRBV7-9 to TRBJ1-1; possibly TRBD1 for D (5 bases). The V end was cut by 5 bases, the J end by 5 bases, with 15 bases between. Germline V gene data show CDR1 as SEHNR and CDR2 as FQNEAQ (reference sequence). The CDR3 loop spans 14 amino acids. Here the CDR3 reads CASSLPGLLTEAFF. CDR3 nucleotides: TGTGCCAGCAGCCTACCGGGACTGCTGACTGAAGCTTTCTTT.

The chain has TRBV7-9 and TRBJ1-5; no reliable D call. V gave up 8 bases and J gave up 5 bases, with 13 bases separating them. This CDR3 comprises 13 residues. The germline CDR1 and CDR2 sequences are SEHNR and FQNEAQ (reference sequence). CDR3 DNA: TGTGCCAGCCTTGGGTGGGATGATCAGCCCCAGCATTTT. It is translated as CASLGWDDQPQHF.

With respect to this clonotype: Likely a read error: the CDR3 ends without its conserved phenylalanine or tryptophan. The chain couples TRBV28 to TRBJ2-6, with 7 positions matching TRBD1. The J segment lost 7 bases and the V segment lost 1 base, leaving 13 bases of the junction unmatched. Germline CDR1 MDHEN, CDR2 SYDVKM. The CDR3 is 18 residues long. The chain's CDR3 is CASSLYMKGALGANVLTV. The CDR3 region has the DNA TGTGCCAGCAGTTTATATATGAAGGGGGCGCTTGGTGCCAACGTCCTGACTGTC.

Of note for this clonotype: A read error may produce the germline difference seen at one junction end. The chain employs TRBV5-3 and TRBJ2-3; D call uncertain. Being an ORF, TRBV5-3 has a function that is uncertain. The CDR3 has 14 amino acids. This CDR3 reads CASSSTSSTDTQYF. DNA for the CDR3: TGTGCCAGCAGCTCCACCTCTAGCACAGATACGCAGTATTTT.